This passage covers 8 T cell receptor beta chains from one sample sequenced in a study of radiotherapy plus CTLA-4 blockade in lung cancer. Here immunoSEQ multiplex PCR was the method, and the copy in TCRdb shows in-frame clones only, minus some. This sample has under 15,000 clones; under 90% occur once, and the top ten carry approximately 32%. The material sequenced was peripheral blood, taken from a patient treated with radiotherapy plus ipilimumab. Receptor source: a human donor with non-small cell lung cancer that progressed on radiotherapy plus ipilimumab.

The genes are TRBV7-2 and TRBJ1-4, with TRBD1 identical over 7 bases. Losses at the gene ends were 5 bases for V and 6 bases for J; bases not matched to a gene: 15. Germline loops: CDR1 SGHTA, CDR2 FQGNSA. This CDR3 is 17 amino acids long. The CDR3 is CASSPPVGQAGDEKLFF. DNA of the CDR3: TGTGCCAGCAGCCCCCCAGTCGGACAGGCTGGGGATGAAAAACTGTTTTTT.

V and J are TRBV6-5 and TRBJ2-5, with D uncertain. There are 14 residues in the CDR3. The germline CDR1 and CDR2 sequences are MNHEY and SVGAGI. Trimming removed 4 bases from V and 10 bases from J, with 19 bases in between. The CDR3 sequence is CASSFEVGAKVQYF. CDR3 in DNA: TGTGCCAGCAGTTTCGAAGTAGGAGCAAAAGTCCAGTACTTC.

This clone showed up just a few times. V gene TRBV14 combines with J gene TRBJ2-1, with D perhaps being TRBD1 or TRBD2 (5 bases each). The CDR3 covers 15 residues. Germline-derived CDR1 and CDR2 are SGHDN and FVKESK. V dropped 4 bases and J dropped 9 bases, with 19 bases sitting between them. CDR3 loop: CASSRGYWVSSEQFF. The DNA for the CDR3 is TGTGCCAGCAGCCGGGGGTATTGGGTGTCTAGTGAGCAGTTCTTC.

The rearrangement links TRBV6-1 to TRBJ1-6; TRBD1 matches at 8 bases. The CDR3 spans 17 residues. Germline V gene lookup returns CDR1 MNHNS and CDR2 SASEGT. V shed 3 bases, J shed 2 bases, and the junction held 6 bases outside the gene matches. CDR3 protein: CASSDRTGWTYNSPLHF. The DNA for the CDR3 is TGTGCCAGCAGTGATCGGACAGGGTGGACCTATAATTCACCCCTCCACTTT.

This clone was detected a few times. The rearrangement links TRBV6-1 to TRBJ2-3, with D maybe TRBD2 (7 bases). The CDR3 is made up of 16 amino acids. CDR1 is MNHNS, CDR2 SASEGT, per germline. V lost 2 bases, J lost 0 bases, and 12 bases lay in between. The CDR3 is CASSERGGGSTDTQYF. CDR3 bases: TGTGCCAGCAGTGAACGGGGAGGGGGGAGCACAGATACGCAGTATTTT.

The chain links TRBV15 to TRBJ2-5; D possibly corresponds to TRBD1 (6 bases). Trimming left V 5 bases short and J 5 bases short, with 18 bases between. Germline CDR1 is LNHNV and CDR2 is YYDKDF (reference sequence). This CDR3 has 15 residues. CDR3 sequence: CATSEASGVRETQYF. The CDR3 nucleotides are TGTGCCACCAGCGAGGCCTCAGGGGTACGGGAGACCCAGTACTTC. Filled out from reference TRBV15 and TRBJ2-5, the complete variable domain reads DAMVIQNPRYQVTQFGKPVTLSCSQTLNHNVMYWYQQKSSQAPKLLFHYYDKDFNNEADTPDNFQSRRPNTSFCFLDIRSPGLGDTAMYLCATSEASGVRETQYFGPGTRLLVL.

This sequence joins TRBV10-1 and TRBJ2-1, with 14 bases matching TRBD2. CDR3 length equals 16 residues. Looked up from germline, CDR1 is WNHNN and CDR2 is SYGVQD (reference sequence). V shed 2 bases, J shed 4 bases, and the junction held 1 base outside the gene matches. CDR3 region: CASSEGTSGGYNEQFF. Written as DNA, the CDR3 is TGCGCCAGCAGTGAGGGGACTAGCGGGGGTTACAATGAGCAGTTCTTC.

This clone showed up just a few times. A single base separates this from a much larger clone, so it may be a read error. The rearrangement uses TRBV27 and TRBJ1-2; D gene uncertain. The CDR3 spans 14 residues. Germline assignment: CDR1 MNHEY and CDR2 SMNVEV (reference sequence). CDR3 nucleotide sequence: TGTGCCAGCTGTTTTCTGCCGGCGGGAACCGGCTACACCTTC. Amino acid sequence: CASCFLPAGTGYTF.